The clone carrying this T cell receptor (beta chain) came up many times. The target antigen is unknown. From the 5' RACE reads, TCRdb called clonotypes with MiXCR, one entry per CDR3 protein. This table holds just under 650,000 distinct CDR3 sequences, 7.1% found once. This entry belongs to a study of identical twins. Notes on the study in general: The models gave estimates that fell short of the out-of-frame TCR alpha sharing seen in monozygotic twins.

The CDR3 length is 15 residues. V lost 1 base to trimming and J lost 7 bases; unmatched junction nucleotides: 6. Germline CDR1 reads LNHNV; CDR2 reads YYDKDF (reference sequence). This sample was shared with a second study, whose subject was yellow fever vaccine responses in identical twins.

The receptor was isolated from a woman aged 18-29 years in good health. Sequenced input: PBMCs. The rearrangement joins TRBV15 to TRBJ1-5; 8 bases match TRBD1. CDR3 protein: CATSRGGTGQQPQHF. CDR3 bases: TGTGCCACCAGCAGAGGTGGGACAGGACAGCAGCCCCAGCATTTT.